A selection of T cell receptor beta chains follows, all from one sample in a study of cytomegalovirus exposure and HLA in healthy donors. Profiled with immunoSEQ multiplex PCR; TCRdb holds only in-frame clones, not every one. The repertoire holds approximately 150,000 clones, about 80% seen once, with 2.1% in the top ten. Sequencing was carried out using PBMCs. All receptors derive from a man in his forties or fifties in good health and CMV-seronegative. Both conserved end residues are part of each CDR3. The D gene is left open where the match is weak. Rows may omit the clone size; those that give it use once, few, many or a size class.

CASSVTGTTHF	TGTGCCAGCAGTGTTACCGGGACTACCCACTTC	TRBJ2-7	TRBD2	TRBV28	once
CASSTGRTGGTNYGYTF	TGTGCCAGTAGTACAGGAAGAACAGGGGGCACTAACTATGGCTACACCTTC	TRBJ1-2	TRBD1	TRBV19	.
CASSPDWTTDTQYF	TGTGCCAGTAGCCCGGACTGGACCACAGATACGCAGTATTTT	TRBJ2-3	.	TRBV19	.
CASSLLVDEQFF	TGTGCCAGCAGCTTGCTGGTAGATGAGCAGTTCTTC	TRBJ2-1	.	TRBV5-4	.
CASSLRGGSTDTQYF	TGTGCCAGCAGCTTACGCGGCGGGAGCACAGATACGCAGTATTTT	TRBJ2-3	.	TRBV7-9	few
CASSLGASYNEQFF	TGTGCCAGCAGCTTAGGGGCGAGTTACAATGAGCAGTTCTTC	TRBJ2-1	.	TRBV7-9	.
CASSLSRDTQYF	TGTGCCAGCAGTTTATCGAGAGATACGCAGTATTTT	TRBJ2-3	.	TRBV27	.
CSALGSLGEQFF	TGCAGCGCACTCGGGAGTTTGGGTGAGCAGTTCTTC	TRBJ2-1	.	TRBV29-1	.
CASTAPGTVYTGELFF	TGTGCCAGTACCGCCCCCGGGACAGTGTACACCGGGGAGCTGTTTTTT	TRBJ2-2	TRBD1	TRBV19	.
CASSQASAGLMNEQFF	TGTGCCAGCAGCCAAGCGTCGGCGGGATTGATGAATGAGCAGTTCTTC	TRBJ2-1	.	TRBV4-2	.
CASSLSETYEQYF	TGTGCCAGCAGTCTAAGCGAGACCTACGAGCAGTACTTC	TRBJ2-7	.	TRBV6-5	.
CASSFTRTYEQYF	TGTGCCAGCAGTTTCACAAGAACCTACGAGCAGTACTTC	TRBJ2-7	.	TRBV28	.
CASSLYGGLAFF	TGTGCCAGCAGTTTATACGGGGGGCTAGCTTTCTTT	TRBJ1-1	.	TRBV28	.
CASTPPRGPQYF	TGTGCCAGCACCCCCCCGAGGGGGCCTCAGTACTTC	TRBJ2-7	TRBD1	TRBV28	few
CASSMGSGTGIENEQFF	TGTGCCAGTAGTATGGGCTCCGGGACAGGCATCGAAAATGAGCAGTTCTTC	TRBJ2-1	TRBD1	TRBV19	.
CASSRGTGGANTIYF	TGCGCCAGCAGCAGAGGGACAGGGGGCGCGAACACCATATATTTT	TRBJ1-3	TRBD1	TRBV5-1	.
CASSLVAREDNEQFF	TGTGCCAGCAGCTTAGTTGCGCGGGAGGACAATGAGCAGTTCTTC	TRBJ2-1	TRBD2	TRBV7-2	.
CAISEFRDRNGYTF	TGTGCCATCAGTGAGTTCCGGGATAGAAATGGCTACACCTTC	TRBJ1-2	.	TRBV10-3	.
CASREGKGYTF	TGTGCCAGTAGAGAGGGAAAGGGCTACACCTTC	TRBJ1-2	.	TRBV19	.
CASSLEAGANGLTF	TGTGCCAGCAGCTTAGAAGCTGGGGCCAACGGCCTGACTTTC	TRBJ2-6	.	TRBV11-1	.
CASSLNQGTNEKLFF	TGTGCCAGCAGCTTAAATCAGGGTACTAATGAAAAACTGTTTTTT	TRBJ1-4	.	TRBV7-9	.
CASSPTRDSSYEQYF	TGTGCCAGCAGCCCCACCAGGGATAGCTCCTACGAGCAGTACTTC	TRBJ2-7	.	TRBV5-4	.
CASSFLRAAAFF	TGTGCCAGCAGTTTCCTCAGAGCGGCAGCTTTCTTT	TRBJ1-1	.	TRBV6-5	once
CASSYRDTDEKLFF	TGTGCCAGCAGTTATAGGGACACAGATGAAAAACTGTTTTTT	TRBJ1-4	.	TRBV6-5	.
CASSPGRSGELFF	TGTGCCAGCAGCCCAGGGAGGTCCGGGGAGCTGTTTTTT	TRBJ2-2	.	TRBV7-9	few
CASSTDRGGDTQYF	TGTGCCAGCAGCACTGACAGGGGAGGAGATACGCAGTATTTT	TRBJ2-3	TRBD1	TRBV7-9	.
CASRRQKELFYF	TGTGCCAGCAGGCGACAGAAAGAGCTATTCTACTTC	TRBJ1-2	.	TRBV6-6	.
CASSPSGIQYF	TGTGCCAGCAGTCCATCCGGGATCCAGTACTTC	TRBJ2-5	.	TRBV6-6	.
CASSDGLGLAIIGELFF	TGTGCCAGCAGTGATGGTCTCGGACTAGCGATCATCGGGGAGCTGTTTTTT	TRBJ2-2	TRBD2	TRBV25-1	.
CASLSTRESGNTIYF	TGTGCCAGTCTAAGCACGCGAGAGTCCGGAAACACCATATATTTT	TRBJ1-3	.	TRBV7-6	.
CASSSHATVYGYTF	TGTGCCAGCAGCTCCCATGCGACAGTCTATGGCTACACCTTC	TRBJ1-2	.	TRBV5-4	.
CASSTPRVTSPLHF	TGTGCCAGCAGCACCCCGAGGGTTACGTCACCCCTCCACTTT	TRBJ1-6	.	TRBV6-6	.
CASSIKRESGEQYF	TGTGCCAGTAGTATCAAGCGGGAGTCAGGCGAGCAGTACTTC	TRBJ2-7	TRBD2	TRBV19	.
CASSDRRSTDTQYF	TGTGCCAGTTCGGACAGGAGAAGCACAGATACGCAGTATTTT	TRBJ2-3	TRBD1	TRBV2	.
CASSLRGDTQYF	TGCGCCAGCAGCTTGAGGGGAGATACGCAGTATTTT	TRBJ2-3	.	TRBV5-1	once
CASSESGGWRPQHF	TGTGCCAGCAGTGAATCAGGGGGGTGGAGGCCCCAGCATTTT	TRBJ1-5	TRBD1	TRBV6-1	.
CASSLDRGRGETQYF	TGTGCCAGCAGCTTGGACAGGGGGCGCGGAGAGACCCAGTACTTC	TRBJ2-5	TRBD1	TRBV5-4	once
CASSPPPGGNTIYF	TGTGCCAGCAGCCCTCCCCCCGGGGGAAACACCATATATTTT	TRBJ1-3	.	TRBV28	.
CAIGQVGETQYF	TGTGCCATCGGACAGGTTGGGGAGACCCAGTACTTC	TRBJ2-5	TRBD1	TRBV10-3	few
CASSQDLWSEQYF	TGTGCCAGCAGCCAAGATCTTTGGAGCGAGCAGTACTTC	TRBJ2-7	.	TRBV14	few
CASSATGTSINEQFF	TGTGCCAGCAGCGCTACCGGGACTAGCATTAATGAGCAGTTCTTC	TRBJ2-1	TRBD2	TRBV7-2	.
CASSPSGLSYEQYF	TGTGCCAGCAGTCCCTCGGGTCTGTCCTACGAGCAGTACTTC	TRBJ2-7	.	TRBV6-1	.
CASNQEGPCFF	TGTGCCAGCAACCAGGAGGGGCCGTGCTTCTTT	TRBJ1-1	.	TRBV7-9	.